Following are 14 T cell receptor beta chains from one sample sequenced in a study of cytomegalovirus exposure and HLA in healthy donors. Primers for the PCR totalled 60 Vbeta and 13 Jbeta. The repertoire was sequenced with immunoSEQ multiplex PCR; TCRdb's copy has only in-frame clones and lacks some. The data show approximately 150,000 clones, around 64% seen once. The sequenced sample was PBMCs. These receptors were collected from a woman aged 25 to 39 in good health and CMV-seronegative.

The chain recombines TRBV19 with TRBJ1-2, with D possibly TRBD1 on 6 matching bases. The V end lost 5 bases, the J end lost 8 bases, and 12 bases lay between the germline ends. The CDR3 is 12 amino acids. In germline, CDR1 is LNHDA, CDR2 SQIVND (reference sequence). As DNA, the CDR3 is TGTGCCAGTAGTGTACAGGGCGGAGGCTACACCTTC. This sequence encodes CASSVQGGGYTF.

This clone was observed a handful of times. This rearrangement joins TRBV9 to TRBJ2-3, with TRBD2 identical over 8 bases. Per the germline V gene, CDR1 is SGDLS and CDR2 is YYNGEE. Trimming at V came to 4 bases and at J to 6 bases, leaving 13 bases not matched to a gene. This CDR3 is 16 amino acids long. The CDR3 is CASSQMVAGPWDTQYF. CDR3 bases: TGTGCCAGCAGCCAGATGGTAGCGGGACCCTGGGATACGCAGTATTTT.

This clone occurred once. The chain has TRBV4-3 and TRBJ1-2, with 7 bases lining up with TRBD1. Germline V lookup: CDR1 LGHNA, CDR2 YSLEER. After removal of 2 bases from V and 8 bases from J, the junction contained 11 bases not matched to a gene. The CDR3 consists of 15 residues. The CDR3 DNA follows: TGCGCCAGCAGCCAATTATACAGGGGAGGAAAGGGCTACACCTTC. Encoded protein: CASSQLYRGGKGYTF.

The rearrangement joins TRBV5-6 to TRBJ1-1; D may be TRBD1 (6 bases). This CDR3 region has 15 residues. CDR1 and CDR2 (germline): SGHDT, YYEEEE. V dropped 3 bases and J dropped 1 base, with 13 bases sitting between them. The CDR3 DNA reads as TGTGCCAGCAGCTACACCGGGACACCGAACACTGAAGCTTTCTTT. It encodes CASSYTGTPNTEAFF.

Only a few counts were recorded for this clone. The CDR3 DNA is TGTGCCAGTACCAAGAGGACAGGGCCGAAATCTGAAGCTTTCTTT. Protein product: CASTKRTGPKSEAFF. The chain carries TRBV19 and TRBJ1-1; 8 bases match TRBD1. The junction had 13 bases not matched to a gene; V was cut back by 7 bases and J by 6 bases. CDR1 and CDR2 from the germline V gene are LNHDA and SQIVND (reference sequence). CDR3 length: 15 residues.

In DNA, the CDR3 is TGCGCCAGCAGCCGCGGGACTGACGACACCGGGGAGCTGTTTTTT. Translated: CASSRGTDDTGELFF. The gene calls are TRBV5-1 and TRBJ2-2, with D perhaps TRBD2 (6 bases). The V and J ends lost 4 bases and 3 bases respectively, with 13 bases between them. Germline loops: CDR1 SGHRS, CDR2 YFSETQ. CDR3 length: 15 residues.

CDR3 nucleotide sequence: TGTGCCACCGCCCAAGAGGATATTGGTCCCCTCCACTTT. Its translation: CATAQEDIGPLHF. This chain uses TRBV10-3 with TRBJ1-6, with D unclear. V gave up 10 bases and J gave up 13 bases, with 20 bases separating them. CDR3 size: 13 residues. Germline V gene lookup returns CDR1 ENHRY and CDR2 SYGVKD.

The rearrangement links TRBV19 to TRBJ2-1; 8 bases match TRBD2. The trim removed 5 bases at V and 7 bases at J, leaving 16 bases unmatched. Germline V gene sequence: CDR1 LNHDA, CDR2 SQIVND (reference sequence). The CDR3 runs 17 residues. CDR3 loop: CASSSSTRAGGSNEQFF. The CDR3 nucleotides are TGTGCCAGTAGTTCCTCTACGAGGGCGGGAGGTTCTAATGAGCAGTTCTTC.

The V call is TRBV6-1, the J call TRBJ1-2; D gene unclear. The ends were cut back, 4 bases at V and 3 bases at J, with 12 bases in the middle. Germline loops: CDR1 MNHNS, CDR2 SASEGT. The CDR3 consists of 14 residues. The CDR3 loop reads CASSVERGHYGYTF. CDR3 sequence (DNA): TGTGCCAGCAGTGTGGAGCGGGGTCACTATGGCTACACCTTC.

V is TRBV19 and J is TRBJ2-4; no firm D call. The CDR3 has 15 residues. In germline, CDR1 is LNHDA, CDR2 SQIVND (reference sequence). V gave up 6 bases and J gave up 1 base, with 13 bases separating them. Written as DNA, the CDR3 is TGTGCCAGTAGGCTGAGGTCGGAGGCCAAAAACATTCAGTACTTC. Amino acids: CASRLRSEAKNIQYF.

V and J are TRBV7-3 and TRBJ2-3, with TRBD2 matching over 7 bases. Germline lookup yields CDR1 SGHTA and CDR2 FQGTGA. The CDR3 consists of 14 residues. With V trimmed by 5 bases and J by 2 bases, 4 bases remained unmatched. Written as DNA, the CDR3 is TGTGCCAGCAGCCGGGGGGAGACCACAGATACGCAGTATTTT. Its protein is CASSRGETTDTQYF.

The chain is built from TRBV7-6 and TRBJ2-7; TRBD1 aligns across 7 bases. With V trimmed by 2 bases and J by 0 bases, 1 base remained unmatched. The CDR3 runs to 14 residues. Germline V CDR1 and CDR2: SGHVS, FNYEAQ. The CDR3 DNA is TGTGCCAGCAGCTTATGGGACAGCTCCTACGAGCAGTACTTC. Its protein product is CASSLWDSSYEQYF.

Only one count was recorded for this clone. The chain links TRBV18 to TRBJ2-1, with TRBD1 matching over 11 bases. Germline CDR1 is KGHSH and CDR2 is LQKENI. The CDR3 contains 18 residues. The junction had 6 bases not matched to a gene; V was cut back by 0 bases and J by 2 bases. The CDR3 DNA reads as TGTGCCAGCTCACCACCCACCGGGACAGGGGGTCCCTACAATGAGCAGTTCTTC. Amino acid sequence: CASSPPTGTGGPYNEQFF.

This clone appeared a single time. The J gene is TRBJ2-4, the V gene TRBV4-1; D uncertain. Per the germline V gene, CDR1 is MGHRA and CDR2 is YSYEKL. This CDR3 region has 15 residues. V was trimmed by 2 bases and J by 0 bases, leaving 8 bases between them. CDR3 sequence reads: CASSQPRLAKNIQYF. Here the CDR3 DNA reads TGCGCCAGCAGCCAACCAAGACTAGCCAAAAACATTCAGTACTTC.